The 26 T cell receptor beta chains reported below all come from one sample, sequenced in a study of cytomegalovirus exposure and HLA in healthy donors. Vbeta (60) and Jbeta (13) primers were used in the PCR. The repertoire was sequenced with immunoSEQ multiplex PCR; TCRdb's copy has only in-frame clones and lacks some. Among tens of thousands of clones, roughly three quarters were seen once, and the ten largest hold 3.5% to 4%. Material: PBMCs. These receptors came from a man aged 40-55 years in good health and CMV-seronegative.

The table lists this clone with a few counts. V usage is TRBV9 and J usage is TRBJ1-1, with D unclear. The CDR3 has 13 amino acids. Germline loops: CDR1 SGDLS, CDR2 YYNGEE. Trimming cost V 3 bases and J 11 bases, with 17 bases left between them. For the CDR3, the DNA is TGTGCCAGCAGCGGAGATCCGGAGGCTACGGCTTTCTTT. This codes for CASSGDPEATAFF.

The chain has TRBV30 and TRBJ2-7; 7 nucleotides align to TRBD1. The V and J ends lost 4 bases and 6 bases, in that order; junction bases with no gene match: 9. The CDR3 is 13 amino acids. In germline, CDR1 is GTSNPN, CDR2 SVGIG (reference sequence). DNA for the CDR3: TGTGCCTGGACCGACAGGGTTCTACTCGAGCAGTACTTC. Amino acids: CAWTDRVLLEQYF.

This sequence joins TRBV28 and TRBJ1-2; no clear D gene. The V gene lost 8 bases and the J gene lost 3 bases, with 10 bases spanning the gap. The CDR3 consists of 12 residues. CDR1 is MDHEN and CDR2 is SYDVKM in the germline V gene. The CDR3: CASWGVDYGYTF. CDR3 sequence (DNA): TGTGCCAGCTGGGGAGTCGACTATGGCTACACCTTC.

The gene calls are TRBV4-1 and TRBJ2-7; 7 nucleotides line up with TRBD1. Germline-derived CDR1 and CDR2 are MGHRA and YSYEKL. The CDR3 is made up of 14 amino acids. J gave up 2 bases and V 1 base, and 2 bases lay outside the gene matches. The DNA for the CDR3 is TGCGCCAGCAGCCAAGTGGGACAGACCTACGAGCAGTACTTC. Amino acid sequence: CASSQVGQTYEQYF.

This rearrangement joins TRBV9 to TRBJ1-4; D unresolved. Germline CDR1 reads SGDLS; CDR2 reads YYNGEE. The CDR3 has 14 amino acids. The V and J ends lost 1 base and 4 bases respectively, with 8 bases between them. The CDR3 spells CASSVSQYNEKLFF. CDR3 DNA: TGTGCCAGCAGCGTAAGTCAGTATAATGAAAAACTGTTTTTT.

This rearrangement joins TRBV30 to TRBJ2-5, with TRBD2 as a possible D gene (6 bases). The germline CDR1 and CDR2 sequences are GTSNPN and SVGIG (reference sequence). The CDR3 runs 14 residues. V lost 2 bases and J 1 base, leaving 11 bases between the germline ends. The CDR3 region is CAWSRGLPQETQYF. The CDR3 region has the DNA TGTGCCTGGAGTAGGGGACTGCCCCAAGAGACCCAGTACTTC.

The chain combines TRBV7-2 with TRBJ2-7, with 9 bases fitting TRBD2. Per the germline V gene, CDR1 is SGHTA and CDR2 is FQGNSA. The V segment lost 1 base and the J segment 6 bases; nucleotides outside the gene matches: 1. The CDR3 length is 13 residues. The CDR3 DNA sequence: TGTGCCAGCAGCTTAGGGCGGGGGGGCGAGCAGTACTTC. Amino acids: CASSLGRGGEQYF.

The CDR3 reads CASSPPTQAYGYTF. CDR3 nucleotides: TGTGCCAGCTCACCACCCACCCAGGCCTATGGCTACACCTTC. The chain recombines TRBV18 with TRBJ1-2; D gene ambiguous. Germline-derived CDR1 and CDR2 are KGHSH and LQKENI. Trimming removed 0 bases from V and 4 bases from J, with 9 bases in between. This CDR3 has 14 amino acids. The complete variable domain, with remaining parts taken from reference TRBV18 and TRBJ1-2, reads NAGVMQNPRHLVRRRGQEARLRCSPMKGHSHVYWYRQLPEEGLKFMVYLQKENIIDESGMPKERFSAEFPKEGPSILRIQQVVRGDSAAYFCASSPPTQAYGYTFGSGTRLTVV.

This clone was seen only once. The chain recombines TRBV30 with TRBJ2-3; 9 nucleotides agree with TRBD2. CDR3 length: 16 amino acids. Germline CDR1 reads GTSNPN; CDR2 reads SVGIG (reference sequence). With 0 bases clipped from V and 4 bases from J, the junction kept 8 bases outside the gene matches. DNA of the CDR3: TGTGCCTGGAGTGTCTCTCGCGGGGGGGCCGCAGATACGCAGTATTTT. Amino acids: CAWSVSRGGAADTQYF.

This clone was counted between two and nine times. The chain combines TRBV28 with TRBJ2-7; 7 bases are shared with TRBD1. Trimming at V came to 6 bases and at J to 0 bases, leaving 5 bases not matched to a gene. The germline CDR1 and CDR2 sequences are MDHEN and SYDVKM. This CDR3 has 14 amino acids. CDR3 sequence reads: CASSLDRPSYEQYF. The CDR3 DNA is TGTGCCAGCAGCTTGGACAGGCCCTCCTACGAGCAGTACTTC.

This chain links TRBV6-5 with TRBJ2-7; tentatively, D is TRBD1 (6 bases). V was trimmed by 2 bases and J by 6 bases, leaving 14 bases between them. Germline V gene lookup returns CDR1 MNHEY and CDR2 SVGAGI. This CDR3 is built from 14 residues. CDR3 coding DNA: TGTGCCAGCAGTTACGGTATTCGGACAGCCGAGCAGTACTTC. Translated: CASSYGIRTAEQYF.

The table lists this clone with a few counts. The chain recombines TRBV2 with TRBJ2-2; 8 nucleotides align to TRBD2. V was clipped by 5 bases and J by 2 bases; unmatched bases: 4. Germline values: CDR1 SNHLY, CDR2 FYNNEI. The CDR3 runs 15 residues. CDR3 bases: TGTGCCAGCAGTCGGGGGGGGACTAACACCGGGGAGCTGTTTTTT. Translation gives CASSRGGTNTGELFF.

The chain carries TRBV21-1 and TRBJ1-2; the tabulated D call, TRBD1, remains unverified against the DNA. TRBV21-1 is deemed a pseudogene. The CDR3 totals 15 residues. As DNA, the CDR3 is TGTGCCAGCAGCAAAGTTGGGCTGCAGGTCGATGGCTACACCTTC. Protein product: CASSKVGLQVDGYTF.

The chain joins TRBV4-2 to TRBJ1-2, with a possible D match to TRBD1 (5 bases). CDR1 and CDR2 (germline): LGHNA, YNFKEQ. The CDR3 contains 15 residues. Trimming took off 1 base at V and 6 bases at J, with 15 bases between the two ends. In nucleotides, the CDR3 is TGTGCCAGCAGCCAAGTTCGAAAAGGGGTGGATGGCTACACCTTC. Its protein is CASSQVRKGVDGYTF.

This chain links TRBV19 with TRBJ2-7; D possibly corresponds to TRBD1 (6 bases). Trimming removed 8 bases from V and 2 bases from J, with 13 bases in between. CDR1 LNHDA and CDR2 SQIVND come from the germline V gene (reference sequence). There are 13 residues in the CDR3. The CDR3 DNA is TGTGCCAGTGGGGCCGGACAGCCCTACGAGCAGTACTTC. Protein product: CASGAGQPYEQYF.

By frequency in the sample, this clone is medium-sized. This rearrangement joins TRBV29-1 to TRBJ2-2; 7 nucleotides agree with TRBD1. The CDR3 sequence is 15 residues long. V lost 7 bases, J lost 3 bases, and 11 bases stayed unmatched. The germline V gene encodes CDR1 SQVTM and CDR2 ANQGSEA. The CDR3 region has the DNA TGCAGCGCCCGGACAGGCTATGGGGACACCGGGGAGCTGTTTTTT. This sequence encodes CSARTGYGDTGELFF.

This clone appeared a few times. Here the CDR3 reads CASSGGAGYGYTF. The CDR3 region has the DNA TGCGCCAGCAGTGGGGGCGCAGGCTATGGCTACACCTTC. The chain employs TRBV10-1 and TRBJ1-2; D is possibly TRBD1 (5 bases). Deletions cut 4 bases from V and 4 bases from J, with 10 bases between. The CDR3 is made up of 13 amino acids. From germline, CDR1 is WNHNN and CDR2 SYGVQD (reference sequence).

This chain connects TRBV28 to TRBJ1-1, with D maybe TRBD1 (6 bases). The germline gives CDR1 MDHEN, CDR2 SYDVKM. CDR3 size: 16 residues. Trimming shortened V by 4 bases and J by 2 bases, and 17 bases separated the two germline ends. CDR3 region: CASSSGEGGYNTEAFF. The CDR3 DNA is TGTGCCAGCAGTTCCGGGGAGGGGGGTTACAACACTGAAGCTTTCTTT.

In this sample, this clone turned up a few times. DNA of the CDR3: TGTGCCAGCAGCACCGACAGGGAATTAACTGAAGCTTTCTTT. Translated, it gives CASSTDRELTEAFF. The gene calls are TRBV7-2 and TRBJ1-1; 7 positions match TRBD1. The J segment lost 5 bases and the V segment lost 5 bases, leaving 8 bases of the junction unmatched. From germline, CDR1 is SGHTA and CDR2 FQGNSA. The CDR3 is 14 residues long.

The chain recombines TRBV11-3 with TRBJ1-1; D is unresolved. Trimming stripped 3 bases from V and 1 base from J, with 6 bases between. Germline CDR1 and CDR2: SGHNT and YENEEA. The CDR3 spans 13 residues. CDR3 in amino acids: CASSFGENTEAFF. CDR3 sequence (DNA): TGTGCCAGCAGCTTCGGTGAGAACACTGAAGCTTTCTTT.

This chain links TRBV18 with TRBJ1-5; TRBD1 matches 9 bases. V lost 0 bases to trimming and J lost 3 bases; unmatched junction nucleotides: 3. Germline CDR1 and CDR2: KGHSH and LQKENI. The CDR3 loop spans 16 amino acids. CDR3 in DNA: TGTGCCAGCTCACCACCAGGGACAGGGTACAATCAGCCCCAGCATTTT. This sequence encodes CASSPPGTGYNQPQHF.

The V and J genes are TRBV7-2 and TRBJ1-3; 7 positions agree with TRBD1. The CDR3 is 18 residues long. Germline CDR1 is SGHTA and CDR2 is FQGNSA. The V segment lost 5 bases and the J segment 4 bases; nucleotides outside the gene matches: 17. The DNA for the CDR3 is TGTGCCAGCAGCCCCCCCGCGAGAAGGGGGCTTTTAGGAAACACCATATATTTT. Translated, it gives CASSPPARRGLLGNTIYF.

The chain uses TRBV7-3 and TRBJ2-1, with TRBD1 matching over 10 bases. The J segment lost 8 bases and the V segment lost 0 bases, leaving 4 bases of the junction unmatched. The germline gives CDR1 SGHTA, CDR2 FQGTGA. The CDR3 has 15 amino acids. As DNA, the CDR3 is TGTGCCAGCAGCTTAACGGGACAGGGGATTGATGAGCAGTTCTTC. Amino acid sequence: CASSLTGQGIDEQFF.

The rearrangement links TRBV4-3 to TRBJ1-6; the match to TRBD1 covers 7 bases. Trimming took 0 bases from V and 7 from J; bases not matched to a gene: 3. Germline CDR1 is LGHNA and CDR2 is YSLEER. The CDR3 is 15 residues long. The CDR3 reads CASSQDGQDNSPLHF. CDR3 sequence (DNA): TGCGCCAGCAGCCAAGACGGACAGGACAATTCACCCCTCCACTTT.

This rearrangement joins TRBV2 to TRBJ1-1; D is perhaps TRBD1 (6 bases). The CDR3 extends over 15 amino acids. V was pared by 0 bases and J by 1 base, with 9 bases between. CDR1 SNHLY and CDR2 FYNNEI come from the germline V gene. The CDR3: CASSEAEQGNTEAFF. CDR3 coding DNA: TGTGCCAGCAGTGAAGCGGAACAGGGGAACACTGAAGCTTTCTTT.

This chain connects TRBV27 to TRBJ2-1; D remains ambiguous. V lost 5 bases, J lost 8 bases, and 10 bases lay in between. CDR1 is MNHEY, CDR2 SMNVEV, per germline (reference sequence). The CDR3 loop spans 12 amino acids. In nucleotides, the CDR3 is TGTGCCAGCAGTCCGCGTGGTTATGAGCAGTTCTTC. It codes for CASSPRGYEQFF.